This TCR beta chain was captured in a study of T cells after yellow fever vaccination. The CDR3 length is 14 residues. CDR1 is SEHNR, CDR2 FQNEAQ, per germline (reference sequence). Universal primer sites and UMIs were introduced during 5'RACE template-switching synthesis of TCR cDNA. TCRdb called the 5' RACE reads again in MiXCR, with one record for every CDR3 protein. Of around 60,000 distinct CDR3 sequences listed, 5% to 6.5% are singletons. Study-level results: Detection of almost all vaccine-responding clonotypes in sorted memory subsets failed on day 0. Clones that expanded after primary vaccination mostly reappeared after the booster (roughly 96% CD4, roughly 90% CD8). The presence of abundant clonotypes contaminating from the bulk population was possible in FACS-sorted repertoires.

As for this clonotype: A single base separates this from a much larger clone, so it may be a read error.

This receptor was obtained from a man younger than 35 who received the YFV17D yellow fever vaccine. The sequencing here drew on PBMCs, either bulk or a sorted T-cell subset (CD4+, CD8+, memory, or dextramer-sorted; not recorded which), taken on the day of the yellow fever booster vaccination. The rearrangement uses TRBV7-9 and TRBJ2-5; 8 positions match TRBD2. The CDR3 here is CARSLAQLAEVWYF. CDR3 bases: TGTGCCAGAAGCTTAGCGCAACTAGCGGAAGTTTGGTACTTC. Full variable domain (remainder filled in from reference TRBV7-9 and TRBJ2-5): DTGVSQNPRHKITKRGQNVTFRCDPISEHNRLYWYRQTLGQGPEFLTYFQNEAQLEKSRLLSDRFSAERPKGSFSTLEIQRTEQGDSAMYLCARSLAQLAEVWYFGPGTRLLVL.